The source of this T cell receptor beta chain is a study of shared clonotypes between healthy human individuals. Study context: Three plates were used per donor for CD4 naive, three for CD4 memory, two for CD8 naive and one for CD8 memory.

Selected positively for CCR7 and CD45RO-negative, naive CD8 cells excluded terminally differentiated effector memory CD45RA+ cells. Broader study findings: Rarefaction indicated that sorted-subset sequencing remained incomplete although depth was large. Shared across a few donors were around 5% of the naive CD4 clonotypes. Naive subsets typically showed greater estimated richness than memory subsets.

Germline V lookup: CDR1 SEHNR, CDR2 FQNEAQ (reference sequence). V dropped 3 bases and J dropped 7; count of bases not matched to a gene: 2. The CDR3 contains 13 residues. Remarks on this clone: Its target is unknown. Other DNA sequences in this specimen translate into the identical CDR3.

Clones were read by immunoSEQ multiplex PCR, and TCRdb kept only the in-frame ones, dropping some. The sample holds 2 million to 2.5 million clones; roughly 91% are singletons and the top ten take around 1.7%. This receptor was identified in a man between 18 and 29 years old in good health. Some clones in this sample may be carry-over from other donors' samples. The source material was naive CD8+ T cells from PBMCs. This chain links TRBV7-9 with TRBJ2-1, with 8 bases identical to TRBD2. The CDR3 loop is CASSFGTSNEQFF. The CDR3 DNA is TGTGCCAGCAGCTTCGGGACTAGTAATGAGCAGTTCTTC.